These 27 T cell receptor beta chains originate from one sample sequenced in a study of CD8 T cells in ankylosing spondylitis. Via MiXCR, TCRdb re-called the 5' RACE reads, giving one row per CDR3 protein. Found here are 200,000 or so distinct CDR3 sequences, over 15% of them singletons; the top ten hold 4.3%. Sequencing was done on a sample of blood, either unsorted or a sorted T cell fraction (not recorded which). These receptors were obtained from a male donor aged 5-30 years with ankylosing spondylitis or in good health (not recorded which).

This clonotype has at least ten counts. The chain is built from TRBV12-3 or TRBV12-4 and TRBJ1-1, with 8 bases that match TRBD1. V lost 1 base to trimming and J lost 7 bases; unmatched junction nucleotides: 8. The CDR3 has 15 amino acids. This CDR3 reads CASSLGPGGLFEAFF. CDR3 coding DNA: TGTGCCAGCAGTTTAGGTCCAGGGGGCCTTTTTGAAGCTTTCTTT.

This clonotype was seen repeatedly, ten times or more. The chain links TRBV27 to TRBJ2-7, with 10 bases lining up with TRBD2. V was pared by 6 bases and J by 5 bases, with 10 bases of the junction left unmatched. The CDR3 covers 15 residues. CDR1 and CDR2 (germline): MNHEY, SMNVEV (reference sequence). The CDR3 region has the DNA TGTGCCAGCAGAGAAAGCGGGAGGGGTGAAAACGAGCAGTACGTC. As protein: CASRESGRGENEQYV.

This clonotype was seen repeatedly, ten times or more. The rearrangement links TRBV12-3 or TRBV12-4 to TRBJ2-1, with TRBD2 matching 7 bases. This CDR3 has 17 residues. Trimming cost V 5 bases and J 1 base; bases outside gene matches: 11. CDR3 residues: CASSGRLADYSYNEQFF. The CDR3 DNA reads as TGTGCCAGCAGTGGAAGACTAGCTGACTATTCCTACAATGAGCAGTTCTTC.

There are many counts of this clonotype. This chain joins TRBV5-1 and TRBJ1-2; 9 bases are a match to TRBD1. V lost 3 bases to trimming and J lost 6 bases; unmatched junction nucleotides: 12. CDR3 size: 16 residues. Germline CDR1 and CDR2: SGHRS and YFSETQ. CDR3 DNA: TGCGCCAGCAGCTCGAATCACAACAGGGGGCTAAATGGCTACACCTTC. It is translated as CASSSNHNRGLNGYTF. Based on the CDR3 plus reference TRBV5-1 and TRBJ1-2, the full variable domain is KAGVTQTPRYLIKTRGQQVTLSCSPISGHRSVSWYQQTPGQGLQFLFEYFSETQRNKGNFPGRFSGRQFSNSRSEMNVSTLELGDSALYLCASSSNHNRGLNGYTFGSGTRLTVV.

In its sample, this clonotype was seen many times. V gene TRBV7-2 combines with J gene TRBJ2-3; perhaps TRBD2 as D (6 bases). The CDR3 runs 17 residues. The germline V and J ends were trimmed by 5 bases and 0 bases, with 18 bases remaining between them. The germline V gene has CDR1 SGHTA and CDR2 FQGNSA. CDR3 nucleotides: TGTGCCAGCAGCATTATAGGGAGGAGCTCTAGCACAGATACGCAGTATTTT. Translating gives CASSIIGRSSSTDTQYF.

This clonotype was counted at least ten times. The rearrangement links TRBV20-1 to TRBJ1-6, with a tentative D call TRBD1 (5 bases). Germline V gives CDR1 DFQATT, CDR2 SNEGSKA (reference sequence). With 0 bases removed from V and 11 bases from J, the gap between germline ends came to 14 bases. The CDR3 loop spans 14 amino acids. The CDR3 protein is CSAREAGPNPPLHF. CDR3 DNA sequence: TGCAGTGCTAGAGAAGCGGGGCCGAATCCACCCCTCCACTTT.

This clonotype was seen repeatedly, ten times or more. As DNA, the CDR3 is TGCAGTGCTCACCCCGGGACAGCCCGAGAGACCCAGTACTTC. Translated, it gives CSAHPGTARETQYF. V and J are TRBV20-1 and TRBJ2-5, with 7 nucleotides matching TRBD1. V dropped 5 bases and J dropped 4; count of bases not matched to a gene: 10. Germline V lookup: CDR1 DFQATT, CDR2 SNEGSKA (reference sequence). The CDR3 runs 14 residues.

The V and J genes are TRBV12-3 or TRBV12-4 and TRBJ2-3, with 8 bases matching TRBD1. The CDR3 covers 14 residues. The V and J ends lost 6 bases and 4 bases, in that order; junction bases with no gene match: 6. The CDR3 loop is CASSPDRGADTQYF. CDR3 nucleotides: TGTGCCAGCAGCCCCGACAGGGGTGCAGATACGCAGTATTTT.

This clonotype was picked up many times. The CDR3 region is CSARDSRSPSETQYF. CDR3 in DNA: TGCAGTGCTAGAGATTCTCGTAGTCCGTCGGAGACCCAGTACTTC. The chain uses TRBV20-1 and TRBJ2-5; D unclear. The V end was cut by 0 bases, the J end by 5 bases, with 16 bases between. Germline values: CDR1 DFQATT, CDR2 SNEGSKA (reference sequence). This CDR3 contains 15 residues.

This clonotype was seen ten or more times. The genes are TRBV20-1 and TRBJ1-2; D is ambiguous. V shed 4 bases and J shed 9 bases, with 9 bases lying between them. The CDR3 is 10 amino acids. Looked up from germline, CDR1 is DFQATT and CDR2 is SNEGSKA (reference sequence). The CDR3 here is CSATADSYTF. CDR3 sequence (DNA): TGCAGTGCTACTGCCGACAGCTACACCTTC.

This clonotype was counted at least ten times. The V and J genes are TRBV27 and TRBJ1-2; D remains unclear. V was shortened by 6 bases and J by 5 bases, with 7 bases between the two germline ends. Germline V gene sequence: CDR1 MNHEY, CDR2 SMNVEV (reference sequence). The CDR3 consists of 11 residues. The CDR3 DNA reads TGTGCCAGCAGCTCGGGTTATGGCTACACCTTC. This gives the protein CASSSGYGYTF.

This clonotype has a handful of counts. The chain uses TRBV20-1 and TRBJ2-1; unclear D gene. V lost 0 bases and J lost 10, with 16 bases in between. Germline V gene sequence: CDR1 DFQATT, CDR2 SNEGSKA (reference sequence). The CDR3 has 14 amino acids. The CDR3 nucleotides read TGCAGTGCTAGAGATTTGGGCCACCTAAAGGAGCAGTTCTTC. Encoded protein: CSARDLGHLKEQFF.

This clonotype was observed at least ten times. The DNA for the CDR3 is TGTGCCAGCAGCCAAGATAGGTGGTTAGCGTGGGAGCTGTTTTTT. Encoded protein: CASSQDRWLAWELFF. This chain uses TRBV4-2 with TRBJ2-2; weak D call: TRBD2 (5 bases). Trimming took 0 bases from V and 9 from J, leaving 14 bases between them. The CDR3 spans 15 residues. CDR1 and CDR2 from the germline V gene are LGHNA and YNFKEQ.

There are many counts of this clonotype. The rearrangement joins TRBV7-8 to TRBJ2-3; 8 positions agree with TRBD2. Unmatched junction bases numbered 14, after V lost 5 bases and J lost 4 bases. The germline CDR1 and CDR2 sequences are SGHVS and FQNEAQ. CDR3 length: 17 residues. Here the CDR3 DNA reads TGTGCCAGCAGCAAGTTCTCAACGGGAGGGGGACCAGATACGCAGTATTTT. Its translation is CASSKFSTGGGPDTQYF.

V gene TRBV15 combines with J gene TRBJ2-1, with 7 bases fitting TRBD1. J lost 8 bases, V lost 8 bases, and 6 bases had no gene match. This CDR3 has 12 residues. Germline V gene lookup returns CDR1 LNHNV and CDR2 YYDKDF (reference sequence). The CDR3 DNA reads TGTGCCACCGGGGACAGCGTCGATGAGCAGTTCTTC. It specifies CATGDSVDEQFF.

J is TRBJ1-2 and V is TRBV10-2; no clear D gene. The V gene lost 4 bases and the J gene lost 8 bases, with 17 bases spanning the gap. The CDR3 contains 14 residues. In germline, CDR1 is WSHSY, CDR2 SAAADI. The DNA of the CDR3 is TGCGCCAGCAGTGGAGGAGGGCCGAAGAAGGGCTACACCTTC. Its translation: CASSGGGPKKGYTF.

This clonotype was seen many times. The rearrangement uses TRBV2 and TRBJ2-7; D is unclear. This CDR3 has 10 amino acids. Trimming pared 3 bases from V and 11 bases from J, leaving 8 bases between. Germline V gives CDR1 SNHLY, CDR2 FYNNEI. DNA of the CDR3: TGTGCCAGCAGTGACGGAGTGGAGTACTTC. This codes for CASSDGVEYF. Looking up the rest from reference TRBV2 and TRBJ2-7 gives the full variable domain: EPEVTQTPSHQVTQMGQEVILRCVPISNHLYFYWYRQILGQKVEFLVSFYNNEISEKSEIFDDQFSVERPDGSNFTLKIRSTKLEDSAMYFCASSDGVEYFGPGTRLTVT.

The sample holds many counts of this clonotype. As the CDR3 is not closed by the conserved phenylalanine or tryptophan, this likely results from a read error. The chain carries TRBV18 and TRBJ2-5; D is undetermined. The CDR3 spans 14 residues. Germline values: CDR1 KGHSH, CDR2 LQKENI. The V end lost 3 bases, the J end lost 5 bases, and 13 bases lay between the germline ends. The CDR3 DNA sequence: TGTGCCAGCTCACCTTTAGGGCCGGCGGAGACCCAGTACTCC. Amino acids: CASSPLGPAETQYS.

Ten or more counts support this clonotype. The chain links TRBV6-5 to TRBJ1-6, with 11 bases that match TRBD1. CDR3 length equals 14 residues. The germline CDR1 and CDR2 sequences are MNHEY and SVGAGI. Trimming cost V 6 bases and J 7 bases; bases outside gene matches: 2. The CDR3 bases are TGTGCCAGCAGAGGACAGGGGGCGAATTCACCCCTCCACTTT. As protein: CASRGQGANSPLHF.

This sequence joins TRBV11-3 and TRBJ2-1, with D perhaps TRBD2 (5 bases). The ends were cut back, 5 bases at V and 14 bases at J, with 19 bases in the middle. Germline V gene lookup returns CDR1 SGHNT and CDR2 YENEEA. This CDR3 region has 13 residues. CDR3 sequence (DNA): TGTGCCAGCAGCCCCAGAGGGCCAATGGAAAAGTTCTTC. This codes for CASSPRGPMEKFF. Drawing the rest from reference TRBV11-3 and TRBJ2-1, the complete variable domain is EAGVVQSPRYKIIEKKQPVAFWCNPISGHNTLYWYLQNLGQGPELLIRYENEEAVDDSQLPKDRFSAERLKGVDSTLKIQPAELGDSAVYLCASSPRGPMEKFFGPGTRLTVL.

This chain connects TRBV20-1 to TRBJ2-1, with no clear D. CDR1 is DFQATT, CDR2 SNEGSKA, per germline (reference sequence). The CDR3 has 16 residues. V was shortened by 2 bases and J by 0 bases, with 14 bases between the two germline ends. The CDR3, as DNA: TGCAGTGCTAGAAGGTTTCGGCGGAGCTCCTACAATGAGCAGTTCTTC. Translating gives CSARRFRRSSYNEQFF.

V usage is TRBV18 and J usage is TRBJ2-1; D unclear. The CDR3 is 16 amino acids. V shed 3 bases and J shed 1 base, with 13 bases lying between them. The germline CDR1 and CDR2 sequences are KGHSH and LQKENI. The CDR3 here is CASSPPSADSYNEQFF. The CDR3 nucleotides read TGTGCCAGCTCACCCCCCTCGGCGGATTCCTACAATGAGCAGTTCTTC.

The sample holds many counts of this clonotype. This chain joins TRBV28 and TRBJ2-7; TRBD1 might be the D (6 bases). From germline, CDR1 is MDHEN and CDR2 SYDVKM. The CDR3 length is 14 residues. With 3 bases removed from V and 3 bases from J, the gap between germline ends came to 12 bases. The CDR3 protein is CASSFRQGSYEQYF. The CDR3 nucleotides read TGTGCCAGCAGTTTTAGGCAGGGGAGCTACGAGCAGTACTTC.

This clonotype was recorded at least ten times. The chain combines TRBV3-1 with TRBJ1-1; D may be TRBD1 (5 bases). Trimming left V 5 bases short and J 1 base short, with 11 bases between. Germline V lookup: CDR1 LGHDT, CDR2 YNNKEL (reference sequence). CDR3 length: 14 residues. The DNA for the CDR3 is TGTGCCAGCAGCAACGGGGGGACGAACACTGAAGCTTTCTTT. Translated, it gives CASSNGGTNTEAFF.

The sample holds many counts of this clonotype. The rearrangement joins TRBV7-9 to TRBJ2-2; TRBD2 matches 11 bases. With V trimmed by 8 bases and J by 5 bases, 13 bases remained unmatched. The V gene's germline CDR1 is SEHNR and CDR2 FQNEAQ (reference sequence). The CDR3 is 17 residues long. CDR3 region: CASFPPLAGGSTGELFF. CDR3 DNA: TGTGCCAGCTTCCCCCCTCTAGCGGGAGGATCTACCGGGGAGCTGTTTTTT.

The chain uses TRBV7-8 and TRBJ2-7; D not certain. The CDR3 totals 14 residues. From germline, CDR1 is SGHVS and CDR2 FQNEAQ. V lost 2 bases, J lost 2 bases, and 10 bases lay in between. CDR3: CASSLSGVPYEQYV. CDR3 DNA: TGTGCCAGCAGCTTATCAGGCGTTCCCTACGAGCAGTACGTC.

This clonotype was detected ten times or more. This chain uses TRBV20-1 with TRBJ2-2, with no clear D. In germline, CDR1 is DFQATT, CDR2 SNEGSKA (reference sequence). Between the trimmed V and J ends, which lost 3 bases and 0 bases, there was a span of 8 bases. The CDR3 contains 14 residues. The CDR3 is CSASKLTNTGELFF. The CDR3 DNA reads TGCAGTGCTAGTAAACTGACGAACACCGGGGAGCTGTTTTTT.